This TCR beta chain was identified in a study of blood T cell repertoires in COVID-19 (dated by TCRdb to 2020 to 2022). General notes on the study: Samples from collaborators originated in the United States, Italy and Spain and spanned both the acute and convalescent phases of COVID-19. The material from the prospective study consisted of cDNA or gDNA derived from T cells, B-cell-depleted T cells, or PBMCs. Deeply sampled blood TCRbeta repertoires from subjects exposed to, actively infected with, or recovered from COVID-19 were included in the dataset. The repertoires were made available in a free public database intended to serve as a resource for research on the immune response to SARS-CoV-2. The samples were drawn from two sources: the first 160 participants of the ongoing ImmuneRACE study, and fewer than 1,500 subjects contributed by 6 global collaborators. The sample metadata nearly always contained a de-identified subject ID, COVID-19 status, age in years and sex. HLA class I and class II types, where available, came from metadata supplied by the sample provider rather than from assay-based typing. Results and caveats for the whole study, not just this receptor: The amount of clinical and demographic metadata varied by source and participant and was provided uncurated.

A remark on this clone: Its cognate antigen has yet to be identified. No per-base quality is available; no much larger clone lies one base away.

TCRbeta CDR3 regions were amplified from genomic DNA using the immunoSEQ Assay, a bias-controlled multiplex PCR. On the study's bioinformatics: Nucleated cell counts per sample were estimated from amplification of reference gene primers within the assay. Sequence reads were collapsed and filtered to measure the absolute abundance of every unique TCRbeta CDR3 rearrangement. Productive Simpson clonality was computed per sample as the square root of Simpson's diversity index over productive rearrangements. The clones in this table, taken by TCRdb from immuneACCESS, are in-frame only. Not every clone is retained; where verified, under half of the shortfall comes from an unresolved V gene, and the cause of the rest is unknown. V, J and clone size derive from that table, while D and trimming were established from the DNA sequence. For this sample the table gives fewer than 70,000 clones, of which 80% to 90% were detected only once. The top ten clonotypes cover over 7.5% of the sample.

V sheds 2 bases and J sheds 1 base, leaving 17 bases between their ends. The germline V gene yields MNHEY for CDR1 and SVGEGT for CDR2. The CDR3 numbers 17 residues from cysteine through phenylalanine. Just CDR3 DNA is preserved here, 51 bases in frame from base 1. Collaborating institutions collected whole blood in K2EDTA tubes following their own protocols. For TCRbeta analysis, collaborators shipped samples as frozen whole blood, isolated PBMCs, or DNA extracted from either of those sample types. Sequenced material: peripheral blood. The origin of this receptor is a man aged 50-60 years with active COVID-19. The chain was built from TRBV6-2 or TRBV6-3 and TRBJ2-5, with the D gene call left open. The CDR3 loop reads CASSYLGYPVAQETQYF. Read as DNA, the sequence is TGTGCCAGCAGTTACCTGGGCTATCCGGTGGCCCAAGAGACCCAGTACTTC.